These 22 T cell receptor beta chains originate from one sample sequenced in a study of Ad26.COV2.S vaccination and SARS-CoV-2 variants. Treatment: some 20 received Ad26.COV2.S at low or high dose, single or two shots; about 5 received placebo; per-sample allocation not given. Following the first vaccine or placebo injection, samples were taken on day 63. TCRdb's copy holds only in-frame clones and misses some; the assay was immunoSEQ multiplex PCR. Among about 350,000 clones listed, more than 75% were seen once. The sequencing here drew on peripheral blood, taken in a trial of Ad26.COV2.S vaccine versus placebo. The receptors derive from a person between 18 and 65 years old who received the Ad26.COV2.S COVID-19 vaccine or a placebo.

The CDR3 spells CASSLRDIQETQYF. The CDR3 DNA reads TGTGCCAGCAGCTTACGGGACATCCAAGAGACCCAGTACTTC. The chain recombines TRBV7-9 with TRBJ2-5, with D tentatively TRBD1 (6 bases). CDR3 size: 14 residues. The V gene lost 2 bases and the J gene lost 1 base, with 8 bases spanning the gap. Per germline, CDR1 SEHNR and CDR2 FQNEAQ (reference sequence). Variable domain in full (rest from reference TRBV7-9 and TRBJ2-5): DTGVSQNPRHKITKRGQNVTFRCDPISEHNRLYWYRQTLGQGPEFLTYFQNEAQLEKSRLLSDRFSAERPKGSFSTLEIQRTEQGDSAMYLCASSLRDIQETQYFGPGTRLLVL.

The chain uses TRBV11-3 and TRBJ1-4; 8 positions agree with TRBD1. This CDR3 is 14 amino acids long. Germline CDR1 is SGHNT and CDR2 is YENEEA. Trimming cost V 5 bases and J 6 bases; bases outside gene matches: 5. The CDR3 is CASSPGGSDEKLFF. The CDR3 coding sequence is TGTGCCAGCAGCCCAGGGGGCTCGGATGAAAAACTGTTTTTT.

This chain joins TRBV7-2 and TRBJ2-7; TRBD2 matches at 8 bases. V gave up 5 bases and J gave up 4 bases; unmatched junction bases: 10. The CDR3 spans 15 residues. Germline V gives CDR1 SGHTA, CDR2 FQGNSA. Here the CDR3 DNA reads TGTGCCAGCAGCCTGGGCGTAGCGGGACTATACGAGCAGTACTTC. Translation: CASSLGVAGLYEQYF.

The chain has TRBV5-5 and TRBJ2-7, with 10 bases lining up with TRBD2. V shed 4 bases, J shed 7 bases, and the junction held 11 bases outside the gene matches. CDR3 size: 15 residues. Germline V gene sequence: CDR1 SGHKS, CDR2 YYEKEE (reference sequence). CDR3 region: CASSQGLAQPLEQYF. Written as DNA, the CDR3 is TGTGCCAGCAGCCAGGGACTAGCGCAGCCCTTAGAGCAGTACTTC.

The V call is TRBV5-4, the J call TRBJ1-2; TRBD1 agrees at 7 bases. The CDR3 runs 15 residues. The junction had 8 bases not matched to a gene; V was cut back by 2 bases and J by 4 bases. From germline, CDR1 is SGHNT and CDR2 YYREEE (reference sequence). The CDR3 here is CASSFGTASTYGYTF. The CDR3 nucleotides read TGTGCCAGCAGCTTTGGGACAGCCTCTACCTATGGCTACACCTTC.

The chain employs TRBV2 and TRBJ1-6, with TRBD1 matching over 9 bases. This CDR3 comprises 16 residues. In germline, CDR1 is SNHLY, CDR2 FYNNEI. V was pared by 6 bases and J by 8 bases, with 11 bases of the junction left unmatched. DNA of the CDR3: TGTGCCAGCAGGTTACAGGGGGCGACGTGGGATTCACCCCTCCACTTT. Its translation: CASRLQGATWDSPLHF.

The rearrangement joins TRBV3-1 (or the pseudogene TRBV3-2) to TRBJ2-7, with D perhaps TRBD1 or TRBD2 (5 bases each). Trimming removed 3 bases from V and 2 bases from J, with 14 bases in between. Germline V CDR1 and CDR2: LGHDT, YNNKEL (reference sequence). The CDR3 loop spans 15 amino acids. The CDR3 DNA reads as TGTGCCAGCAGCCACCACGGGACGGGGACCTACGAGCAGTACTTC. Protein product: CASSHHGTGTYEQYF.

The chain joins TRBV19 to TRBJ2-7; D may correspond to TRBD1 or TRBD2 (5 bases each). The CDR3 loop spans 13 amino acids. The ends were cut back, 4 bases at V and 0 bases at J, with 7 bases in the middle. In germline, CDR1 is LNHDA, CDR2 SQIVND (reference sequence). Here the CDR3 reads CASSRGNSYEQYF. The CDR3 nucleotides read TGTGCCAGTAGTAGGGGGAACTCCTACGAGCAGTACTTC.

This chain joins TRBV7-2 and TRBJ2-7; the D gene is possibly TRBD1 (6 bases). CDR1 SGHTA and CDR2 FQGNSA come from the germline V gene. Trimming took off 5 bases at V and 9 bases at J, with 17 bases between the two ends. This CDR3 region has 13 residues. The CDR3 is CASSLRQESGQYF. CDR3 DNA: TGTGCCAGCAGCCTCCGACAGGAGTCGGGGCAGTACTTC.

The J gene is TRBJ1-1, the V gene TRBV18; D uncertain. The germline V and J ends were trimmed by 4 bases and 1 base, with 7 bases remaining between them. The CDR3 runs to 13 residues. The V gene's germline CDR1 is KGHSH and CDR2 LQKENI. The CDR3 sequence is CASSRGQNTEAFF. In DNA form, the CDR3 reads TGTGCCAGCTCACGAGGCCAGAACACTGAAGCTTTCTTT.

This clone has only a few counts. The J gene is TRBJ2-7, the V gene TRBV6-5, with D hard to call. CDR1 is MNHEY, CDR2 SVGAGI, per germline. Deletions cut 4 bases from V and 4 bases from J, with 11 bases between. CDR3 length equals 13 residues. The CDR3 DNA sequence: TGTGCCAGCAGTTCTACACGGAATTACGAGCAGTACTTC. Its translation is CASSSTRNYEQYF.

CDR3 sequence: CASSQETFYEQYF. CDR3 DNA: TGTGCCAGCTCCCAGGAAACCTTCTACGAGCAGTACTTC. The J gene is TRBJ2-7, the V gene TRBV18; no reliable D call. This CDR3 is built from 13 residues. V was cut by 6 bases and J by 3 bases, with 12 bases left in between. The germline CDR1 and CDR2 sequences are KGHSH and LQKENI.

This chain links TRBV5-1 with TRBJ1-2, with D possibly being TRBD1 (6 bases). This CDR3 is built from 16 residues. The germline V and J ends were trimmed by 0 bases and 3 bases, with 15 bases remaining between them. CDR1 and CDR2 from the germline V gene are SGHRS and YFSETQ. CDR3 bases: TGCGCCAGCAGCTTGGCCAATCCGGGGGCCTACTATGGCTACACCTTC. Its protein is CASSLANPGAYYGYTF. Filled out from reference TRBV5-1 and TRBJ1-2, the complete variable domain reads KAGVTQTPRYLIKTRGQQVTLSCSPISGHRSVSWYQQTPGQGLQFLFEYFSETQRNKGNFPGRFSGRQFSNSRSEMNVSTLELGDSALYLCASSLANPGAYYGYTFGSGTRLTVV.

The chain couples TRBV14 to TRBJ2-7; 8 nucleotides match TRBD1. V shed 3 bases and J 0 bases; nucleotides not matched to a gene: 1. The CDR3 is 14 residues long. Germline V gives CDR1 SGHDN, CDR2 FVKESK. CDR3 amino acids: CASSQTGVSYEQYF. In DNA form, the CDR3 reads TGTGCCAGCAGCCAGACAGGGGTCTCCTACGAGCAGTACTTC.

This clone was seen a single time. The V gene is TRBV30, the J gene TRBJ1-1; D unclear. This CDR3 spans 11 amino acids. Germline loops: CDR1 GTSNPN, CDR2 SVGIG (reference sequence). V was cut by 5 bases and J by 1 base, with 5 bases left in between. Here the CDR3 reads CAWRENTEAFF. The CDR3 DNA reads as TGTGCCTGGCGTGAGAACACTGAAGCTTTCTTT.

This chain connects TRBV3-1 (or the pseudogene TRBV3-2) to TRBJ2-7, with 10 bases fitting TRBD2. The V gene end was trimmed by 4 bases and the J gene end by 3 bases; junction bases not matched to a gene: 9. Per the germline V gene, CDR1 is LGHDT and CDR2 is YNNKEL (reference sequence). This CDR3 contains 16 residues. The CDR3 sequence is CASSPELAGRFYEQYF. The CDR3 DNA is TGTGCCAGCAGCCCAGAACTAGCGGGGAGGTTCTACGAGCAGTACTTC.

J is TRBJ1-6 and V is TRBV9, with 7 nucleotides matching TRBD1. J lost 8 bases, V lost 3 bases, and 5 bases had no gene match. This CDR3 spans 14 amino acids. Per the germline V gene, CDR1 is SGDLS and CDR2 is YYNGEE. The CDR3 here is CASSGRDSYSPLHF. For the CDR3, the DNA is TGTGCCAGCAGCGGACGGGACAGTTATTCACCCCTCCACTTT.

The chain couples TRBV7-9 to TRBJ2-1; 9 bases agree with TRBD2. Germline V lookup: CDR1 SEHNR, CDR2 FQNEAQ (reference sequence). The CDR3 runs 18 residues. Losses at the gene ends were 2 bases for V and 3 bases for J; bases not matched to a gene: 11. The CDR3 region has the DNA TGTGCCAGCAGCTTATTTAGCGGGAGTCAGAGAGGCTACAATGAGCAGTTCTTC. Its protein product is CASSLFSGSQRGYNEQFF. Full variable domain (remainder filled in from reference TRBV7-9 and TRBJ2-1): DTGVSQNPRHKITKRGQNVTFRCDPISEHNRLYWYRQTLGQGPEFLTYFQNEAQLEKSRLLSDRFSAERPKGSFSTLEIQRTEQGDSAMYLCASSLFSGSQRGYNEQFFGPGTRLTVL.

This clone has more than one count but fewer than ten. V usage is TRBV7-8 and J usage is TRBJ1-3; D unresolved. The CDR3 is 16 residues long. Germline CDR1 reads SGHVS; CDR2 reads FQNEAQ. Trimming left V 2 bases short and J 0 bases short, with 11 bases between. The CDR3 DNA reads as TGTGCCAGCAGCTTAAATTCGGCAGCCTCTGGAAACACCATATATTTT. Its translation: CASSLNSAASGNTIYF. The complete variable domain, with remaining parts taken from reference TRBV7-8 and TRBJ1-3, reads GAGVSQSPRYKVAKRGQDVALRCDPISGHVSLFWYQQALGQGPEFLTYFQNEAQLDKSGLPSDRFFAERPEGSVSTLKIQRTQQEDSAVYLCASSLNSAASGNTIYFGEGSWLTVV.

The chain recombines TRBV4-3 with TRBJ2-7; maybe TRBD2 (6 bases). Trimming removed 0 bases from V and 0 bases from J, with 12 bases in between. CDR1 LGHNA and CDR2 YSLEER come from the germline V gene. This CDR3 spans 16 amino acids. CDR3 amino acids: CASSQDWVADSYEQYF. The CDR3 DNA sequence: TGCGCCAGCAGCCAAGATTGGGTAGCGGACTCCTACGAGCAGTACTTC.

CDR3 protein: CASSLGLWGAEAFF. DNA of the CDR3: TGTGCCAGCAGCCTGGGGTTATGGGGCGCTGAAGCTTTCTTT. This chain uses TRBV7-9 with TRBJ1-1, with TRBD1 as a possible D gene (5 bases). Germline V gene data show CDR1 as SEHNR and CDR2 as FQNEAQ (reference sequence). CDR3 length: 14 residues. V was cut by 5 bases and J by 6 bases, with 16 bases left in between.

This clone was counted once. V is TRBV5-4 and J is TRBJ2-3; 12 nucleotides agree with TRBD2. The CDR3 sequence is 18 residues long. J lost 3 bases, V lost 0 bases, and 8 bases had no gene match. Germline V gene sequence: CDR1 SGHNT, CDR2 YYREEE (reference sequence). For the CDR3, the DNA is TGTGCCAGCAGCTTGGGGGCCTCCGGGACTAGCGGGACAGATACGCAGTATTTT. This codes for CASSLGASGTSGTDTQYF.